A single T cell receptor beta chain is shown here with its context. The antigen remains undetermined. This entry comes from a study of CD8+CD57+ T cells in acquired aplastic anemia. Study context: Recorded DNA amounts for sorted CD4+ and CD8+ cells had an average of around 3 ug.

Germline V gene sequence: CDR1 SNHLY, CDR2 FYNNEI. The CDR3 length is 14 residues. The V and J ends lost 1 base and 5 bases respectively, with 11 bases between them. Study observations and caveats: Patients versus controls showed no significant CD8+ Simpson's diversity difference. Found in both controls and patients were about 30 CD8+ CDR3 sequences.

According to the study, genomic DNA was the template for TCR beta VDJ and CDR3 profiling. TCRdb recomputed calls from the reads with MiXCR, one row per CDR3 protein. In the table there are 310,000 or so distinct CDR3 sequences, about 50% of which are singletons. CD8+CD57+ cell expansion, shown by flow cytometry, had occurred in the patients selected for sequencing. The chain recombines TRBV2 with TRBJ1-1; D possibly corresponds to TRBD1 (5 bases). This TCR was sampled from a human donor with aplastic anemia. The source material was sorted CD4+, CD8+, or CD8+CD57+ T cells (not recorded which) from PBMCs. The CDR3 spells CASSEGGVRTEAFF. Here the CDR3 DNA reads TGTGCCAGCAGTGAAGGAGGGGTACGGACTGAAGCTTTCTTT.